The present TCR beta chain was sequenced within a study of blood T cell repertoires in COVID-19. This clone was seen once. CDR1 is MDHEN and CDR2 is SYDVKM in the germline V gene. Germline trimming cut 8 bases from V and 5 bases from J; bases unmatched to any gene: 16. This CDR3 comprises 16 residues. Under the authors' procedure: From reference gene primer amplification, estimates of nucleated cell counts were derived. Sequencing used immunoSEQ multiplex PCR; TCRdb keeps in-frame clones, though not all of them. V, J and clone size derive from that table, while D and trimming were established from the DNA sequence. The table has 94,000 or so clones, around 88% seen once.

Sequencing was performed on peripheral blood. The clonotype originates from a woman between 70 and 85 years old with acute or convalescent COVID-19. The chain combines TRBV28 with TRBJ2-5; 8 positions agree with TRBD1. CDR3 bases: TGTGCCAGCCACCGGAGGACAGGGAAAAGTTGGGAGACCCAGTACTTC. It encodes CASHRRTGKSWETQYF.